These 20 T cell receptor beta chains were sequenced from one sample in a study of CD4+ T cells in melanoma. Data came from immunoSEQ multiplex PCR; TCRdb stores just in-frame clones and leaves some out. Among around 14,000 clones listed, 63% were seen once. The sequenced sample was cells from a culture (not recorded whether cultured in vitro). These receptors were obtained from a human donor with melanoma.

Only a few counts were recorded for this clone. The gene calls are TRBV2 and TRBJ1-1; D unresolved. Trimming took off 11 bases at V and 1 base at J, with 8 bases between the two ends. The CDR3 has 11 amino acids. In germline, CDR1 is SNHLY, CDR2 FYNNEI. CDR3 bases: TGTGCCCTCGGGGAGAACACTGAAGCTTTCTTT. This translates into CALGENTEAFF.

This clone was picked up a small number of times. The chain has TRBV6-6 and TRBJ2-7; 7 nucleotides match TRBD1. This CDR3 contains 14 residues. V lost 10 bases and J lost 2; bases outside the gene matches: 11. Per the germline V gene, CDR1 is MNHNY and CDR2 is SVGAGI (reference sequence). The CDR3 DNA reads TGTGCCACCATACAGGGGAAGGCCGCCTACGAGCAGTACTTC. Amino acids: CATIQGKAAYEQYF.

The chain employs TRBV6-6 and TRBJ1-5, with D possibly TRBD1 on 6 matching bases. This CDR3 has 15 amino acids. Trimming removed 2 bases at V and 3 bases at J, with 11 bases between. CDR1 and CDR2 (germline): MNHNY, SVGAGI (reference sequence). The CDR3 protein is CASSYSGTPNQPQHF. Written as DNA, the CDR3 is TGTGCCAGCAGTTACAGCGGGACACCCAATCAGCCCCAGCATTTT.

J is TRBJ1-1 and V is TRBV5-1; 7 bases are shared with TRBD1. Trimming at V came to 4 bases and at J to 2 bases, leaving 8 bases not matched to a gene. This CDR3 is built from 15 residues. Germline CDR1 and CDR2: SGHRS and YFSETQ. The CDR3 coding sequence is TGCGCCAGCAGCCTAACGACAGGGCCCAACACTGAAGCTTTCTTT. Translation: CASSLTTGPNTEAFF. Complete variable domain (other parts from reference TRBV5-1 and TRBJ1-1): KAGVTQTPRYLIKTRGQQVTLSCSPISGHRSVSWYQQTPGQGLQFLFEYFSETQRNKGNFPGRFSGRQFSNSRSEMNVSTLELGDSALYLCASSLTTGPNTEAFFGQGTRLTVV.

The genes are TRBV5-4 and TRBJ2-5, with 9 bases aligning to TRBD2. CDR3 length equals 15 residues. The V gene's germline CDR1 is SGHNT and CDR2 YYREEE (reference sequence). Losses at the gene ends were 4 bases for V and 5 bases for J; bases not matched to a gene: 9. CDR3 nucleotides: TGTGCCAGCAGCCTAGCGGGGAAGTCAGGGGAGACCCAGTACTTC. It codes for CASSLAGKSGETQYF.

This chain connects TRBV30 to TRBJ1-1, with unresolved D. Trimming removed 2 bases at V and 3 bases at J, with 10 bases between. In germline, CDR1 is GTSNPN, CDR2 SVGIG (reference sequence). The CDR3 spans 13 residues. The CDR3 reads CAWSPLYDTEAFF. As DNA, the CDR3 is TGTGCCTGGAGTCCCCTCTATGACACTGAAGCTTTCTTT.

The chain has TRBV5-4 and TRBJ2-7, with 7 positions matching TRBD1. The V segment lost 4 bases and the J segment 2 bases; nucleotides outside the gene matches: 6. In germline, CDR1 is SGHNT, CDR2 YYREEE (reference sequence). The CDR3 is made up of 14 amino acids. CDR3 sequence reads: CASSDRDLTYEQYF. CDR3 DNA sequence: TGTGCCAGCAGCGACAGGGATTTGACCTACGAGCAGTACTTC.

The chain recombines TRBV18 with TRBJ1-1; D gene ambiguous. The germline V gene has CDR1 KGHSH and CDR2 LQKENI. CDR3 length: 13 residues. V lost 6 bases, J lost 8 bases, and 16 bases lay in between. The CDR3 region is CASSPGEKREAFF. CDR3 sequence (DNA): TGTGCCAGCTCTCCCGGAGAGAAAAGGGAAGCTTTCTTT. The full variable domain, completed using reference TRBV18 and TRBJ1-1, is NAGVMQNPRHLVRRRGQEARLRCSPMKGHSHVYWYRQLPEEGLKFMVYLQKENIIDESGMPKERFSAEFPKEGPSILRIQQVVRGDSAAYFCASSPGEKREAFFGQGTRLTVV.

J is TRBJ2-2 and V is TRBV5-5; D is unresolved. Germline CDR1 is SGHKS and CDR2 is YYEKEE (reference sequence). This CDR3 has 15 amino acids. With 4 bases removed from V and 2 bases from J, the gap between germline ends came to 12 bases. CDR3 residues: CASSRHGTNTGELFF. The DNA of the CDR3 is TGTGCCAGCAGCCGACATGGAACAAACACCGGGGAGCTGTTTTTT.

V is TRBV19 and J is TRBJ1-2; D ambiguous. This CDR3 is built from 13 residues. The germline CDR1 and CDR2 sequences are LNHDA and SQIVND (reference sequence). V lost 4 bases and J lost 2, with 8 bases in between. The CDR3 spells CASSKTQNYGYTF. CDR3 nucleotide sequence: TGTGCCAGTAGTAAAACACAGAACTATGGCTACACCTTC.

CDR3 nucleotide sequence: TGTGCCAGTGAACCGAGGGGGCGGTCAGGGGAGCAGTACTTC. Translating gives CASEPRGRSGEQYF. This chain connects TRBV19 to TRBJ2-7, with 7 bases that match TRBD1. The length of the CDR3 is 14 residues. V trimming: 8 bases; J trimming: 7 bases; junction bases outside the gene matches: 14. Germline CDR1 and CDR2: LNHDA and SQIVND (reference sequence).

Of note for this clone: The junction does not match germline at one end; this may be a read error. The chain couples TRBV7-3 to TRBJ2-3, with D perhaps matching TRBD2 (6 bases). The CDR3 spans 15 residues. Germline CDR1 is SGHTA and CDR2 is FQGTGA. CDR3: CASSDDSGPTNTQYF. CDR3 nucleotides: TGTGCCAGCAGCGACGACAGCGGGCCCACAAATACGCAGTATTTT.

V usage is TRBV18 and J usage is TRBJ1-1; tentative D call: TRBD1 (5 bases). Germline V gene lookup returns CDR1 KGHSH and CDR2 LQKENI. V lost 6 bases and J 4 bases, leaving 18 bases between the germline ends. The CDR3 covers 15 residues. CDR3 sequence: CASSPPGKRSTEAFF. In DNA, the CDR3 is TGTGCCAGCTCCCCTCCAGGGAAGAGGAGCACTGAAGCTTTCTTT.

The V and J genes are TRBV19 and TRBJ2-1, with D possibly matching TRBD2 (6 bases). The V and J ends lost 5 bases and 0 bases respectively, with 17 bases between them. Germline CDR1 reads LNHDA; CDR2 reads SQIVND (reference sequence). This CDR3 spans 17 amino acids. The CDR3 reads CASSVRPLANSYNEQFF. In nucleotides, the CDR3 is TGTGCCAGTAGTGTCCGACCTCTAGCGAACTCCTACAATGAGCAGTTCTTC.

This clone appeared a few times. The chain recombines TRBV15 with TRBJ1-6, with D possibly TRBD1 on 5 matching bases. The CDR3 has 16 amino acids. V was cut by 0 bases and J by 9 bases, with 15 bases left in between. Per the germline V gene, CDR1 is LNHNV and CDR2 is YYDKDF (reference sequence). CDR3 amino acids: CATSRDSAGPRSPLHF. The DNA for the CDR3 is TGTGCCACCAGCAGAGACTCGGCAGGGCCCCGTTCACCCCTCCACTTT.

The V and J genes are TRBV10-1 and TRBJ1-5; TRBD1 matches 9 bases. The germline V gene encodes CDR1 WNHNN and CDR2 SYGVQD (reference sequence). Trimming removed 11 bases from V and 0 bases from J; junction bases left unmatched: 14. The CDR3 is made up of 17 amino acids. The CDR3 bases are TGCGCCGTCCAGGGACAGGGTCGAACCAATAGCAATCAGCCCCAGCATTTT. This translates into CAVQGQGRTNSNQPQHF.

The chain employs TRBV4-1 and TRBJ1-1; D uncertain. Germline V CDR1 and CDR2: MGHRA, YSYEKL. V was pared by 1 base and J by 2 bases, with 14 bases between. The CDR3 sequence is 16 residues long. CDR3: CASSQVGSAANTEAFF. In DNA form, the CDR3 reads TGCGCCAGCAGCCAAGTAGGTTCGGCGGCTAACACTGAAGCTTTCTTT.

This clone was seen a handful of times. The genes are TRBV7-9 and TRBJ2-3; 7 bases are shared with TRBD2. In germline, CDR1 is SEHNR, CDR2 FQNEAQ (reference sequence). The CDR3 is 16 amino acids. V lost 4 bases to trimming and J lost 1 base; unmatched junction nucleotides: 8. The CDR3 reads CASSSGVRGGTDTQYF. The DNA for the CDR3 is TGTGCCAGCAGCTCCGGAGTACGGGGGGGCACAGATACGCAGTATTTT.

This clone occurred a few times. This sequence joins TRBV19 and TRBJ2-1; tentatively, D is TRBD2 (6 bases). The ends were cut back, 6 bases at V and 6 bases at J, with 12 bases in the middle. The CDR3 is 13 amino acids. Germline V CDR1 and CDR2: LNHDA, SQIVND (reference sequence). CDR3 sequence (DNA): TGTGCCAGTAGCCCTGGGGGGTCCAATGAGCAGTTCTTC. Its protein is CASSPGGSNEQFF.

This clone was found a few times. The chain joins TRBV7-9 to TRBJ1-4, with a possible D match to TRBD1 (5 bases). This CDR3 is built from 16 residues. In germline, CDR1 is SEHNR, CDR2 FQNEAQ (reference sequence). Trimming shortened V by 5 bases and J by 8 bases, and 21 bases separated the two germline ends. This CDR3 is CASSKSGAGSYEKLFF. The CDR3, as DNA: TGTGCCAGCAGCAAATCCGGGGCAGGGTCATACGAAAAACTGTTTTTT. Variable domain in full (rest from reference TRBV7-9 and TRBJ1-4): DTGVSQNPRHKITKRGQNVTFRCDPISEHNRLYWYRQTLGQGPEFLTYFQNEAQLEKSRLLSDRFSAERPKGSFSTLEIQRTEQGDSAMYLCASSKSGAGSYEKLFFGSGTQLSVL.